The present entry profiles one TCR beta chain with its context. Its antigen is as yet unknown. This sample was taken from a study of graft-versus-host responses after intestinal transplantation. As for the study in general: Anti-thymocyte globulin was used for induction in all recipients, who then took tacrolimus and steroids for around 3 years. Study-level results: The study found high graft-versus-host to host-versus-graft clonal ratios in allografts of patients with graft-donor T cell macrochimerism.

Researchers processed graft tissue to release intraepithelial and lamina propria lymphocytes. Method: immunoSEQ multiplex PCR; TCRdb's copy keeps in-frame clones and lacks some. The sample has 3,000 to 4,000 clones; 75% to 85% are singletons. The CDR3 sequence is 14 residues long. CDR1 and CDR2 (germline): WSHSY, SAAADI. V lost 7 bases and J lost 7, with 20 bases in between. This chain uses TRBV10-2 with TRBJ2-7; D is ambiguous. The TCR comes from a human patient who received an intestinal transplant, so some T cells may come from the graft donor. Sequencing was performed on ileum tissue, taken nearly 670 days after intestinal transplant. This chain's CDR3 is CASNGPGSIREQYF. The CDR3 DNA reads as TGCGCCAGCAACGGGCCCGGTTCTATAAGGGAGCAGTACTTC.